The next 12 T cell receptor beta chains were all read from a single sample in a study of blood T cell repertoires in COVID-19. This table comes from immunoSEQ multiplex PCR, and its TCRdb copy is limited to in-frame clones, with some not included. The sample lists 150,000 to 200,000 clones, approximately 86% seen once, with 2% to 2.5% in the top ten. Sequencing was carried out using PBMCs or T cells enriched from blood (not recorded which). The receptor set was obtained from a woman aged 25 to 45 who had recovered from COVID-19.

Regarding this clone: Other nucleotide sequences from this sample produce the same CDR3. The V call is TRBV14, the J call TRBJ1-2; D gene uncertain. The CDR3 sequence is 12 residues long. Germline V gene data show CDR1 as SGHDN and CDR2 as FVKESK. The V end was cut by 1 base, the J end by 8 bases, with 8 bases between. The CDR3 DNA reads as TGTGCCAGCAGCCAAGGCGGGCGCGGCTACACCTTC. Protein: CASSQGGRGYTF.

The chain joins TRBV10-3 to TRBJ1-1; D gene uncertain. Trimming pared 3 bases from V and 5 bases from J, leaving 10 bases between. This CDR3 comprises 13 residues. CDR1 and CDR2 from the germline V gene are ENHRY and SYGVKD. The CDR3 bases are TGTGCCATCAGTGAATACAGTAGGACTGAAGCTTTCTTT. This sequence encodes CAISEYSRTEAFF.

V and J are TRBV5-6 and TRBJ2-7, with a tentative D call TRBD2 (5 bases). In germline, CDR1 is SGHDT, CDR2 YYEEEE. CDR3 length: 12 amino acids. The V end was cut by 0 bases, the J end by 6 bases, with 7 bases between. The CDR3 bases are TGTGCCAGCAGCTTGGGAGGAGGCGAGCAGTACTTC. This gives the protein CASSLGGGEQYF.

The genes are TRBV27 and TRBJ1-1; TRBD1 is a possible D gene (5 bases). CDR3 length: 15 residues. V shed 5 bases and J shed 1 base, with 14 bases lying between them. Germline assignment: CDR1 MNHEY and CDR2 SMNVEV (reference sequence). The CDR3 DNA reads TGTGCCAGCAGTAGATCACAGGAGGGGAACACTGAAGCTTTCTTT. Translation: CASSRSQEGNTEAFF.

The chain uses TRBV6-5 and TRBJ1-1; D ambiguous. Trimming removed 6 bases at V and 7 bases at J, with 9 bases between. This CDR3 has 11 residues. Germline V CDR1 and CDR2: MNHEY, SVGAGI. The CDR3 region has the DNA TGTGCCAGCAGCTTATACGGTGAAGCTTTCTTT. Translating it yields CASSLYGEAFF.

The rearrangement uses TRBV27 and TRBJ1-1; D remains unclear. Trimming left V 8 bases short and J 0 bases short, with 16 bases between. The V gene's germline CDR1 is MNHEY and CDR2 SMNVEV (reference sequence). CDR3 length equals 15 residues. The DNA for the CDR3 is TGTGCCAGCCTTGGACTGCGTAGCATGAACACTGAAGCTTTCTTT. Protein sequence: CASLGLRSMNTEAFF.

The chain carries TRBV3-1 (or the pseudogene TRBV3-2) and TRBJ1-2, with D perhaps matching TRBD1 (6 bases). V was clipped by 0 bases and J by 4 bases, with 12 bases between them. Germline V gene lookup returns CDR1 LGHDT and CDR2 YNNKEL (reference sequence). The CDR3 extends over 15 amino acids. This CDR3 is CASSQEGADSYGYTF. The CDR3, as DNA: TGTGCCAGCAGCCAAGAAGGCGCGGACAGCTATGGCTACACCTTC.

This clone turned up a few times. At the DNA level, this CDR3 is encoded by other sequences in the same sample as well. This rearrangement joins TRBV6-5 to TRBJ2-7, with TRBD1 as a possible D gene (6 bases). CDR3 length: 12 amino acids. Trimming removed 5 bases from V and 2 bases from J, with 7 bases in between. Germline CDR1 MNHEY, CDR2 SVGAGI. The CDR3 protein is CASSRQAYEQYF. The CDR3 bases are TGTGCCAGCAGTAGACAGGCCTACGAGCAGTACTTC.

V is TRBV7-6 and J is TRBJ2-1, with 11 bases identical to TRBD2. V trimming: 5 bases; J trimming: 7 bases; junction bases outside the gene matches: 7. The CDR3 is 15 amino acids. Germline V lookup: CDR1 SGHVS, CDR2 FNYEAQ. The CDR3, as DNA: TGTGCCAGCAGCATTAGCGGGAGGGCGGGGAATGAGCAGTTCTTC. It specifies CASSISGRAGNEQFF.

The V call is TRBV30, the J call TRBJ2-5; 7 bases map to TRBD2. CDR3 length: 15 amino acids. V lost 0 bases to trimming and J lost 6 bases; unmatched junction nucleotides: 10. Germline CDR1 and CDR2: GTSNPN and SVGIG (reference sequence). The CDR3 reads CAWSVKRGIDKTQYF. For the CDR3, the DNA is TGTGCCTGGAGTGTGAAGCGGGGAATTGATAAGACCCAGTACTTC.

The rearrangement joins TRBV30 to TRBJ1-5; D call uncertain. This CDR3 region has 14 residues. CDR1 and CDR2 from the germline V gene are GTSNPN and SVGIG (reference sequence). V was cut by 0 bases and J by 3 bases, with 9 bases left in between. CDR3 coding DNA: TGTGCCTGGAGTGTACCCGGTATCAATCAGCCCCAGCATTTT. Its translation: CAWSVPGINQPQHF.

The V call is TRBV5-1, the J call TRBJ2-7; D is unresolved. The CDR3 loop spans 16 amino acids. Per germline, CDR1 SGHRS and CDR2 YFSETQ. Trimming removed 0 bases from V and 5 bases from J, with 18 bases in between. CDR3 sequence: CASSLVFDRHLNEQYF. CDR3 nucleotide sequence: TGCGCCAGCAGCTTGGTCTTCGACCGACACCTGAACGAGCAGTACTTC.